The clone carrying this T cell receptor (beta chain) was recorded many times. Its antigen is as yet unknown. V shed 5 bases, J shed 9 bases, and the junction held 10 bases outside the gene matches. Germline assignment: CDR1 MNHEY and CDR2 SMNVEV (reference sequence). The CDR3 sequence is 15 residues long. The data stem from a study of blood T cells in healthy people across ages. Study findings and constraints: Unsorted PBMC input precluded a conclusive naive versus antigen-experienced comparison. Diversity figures based on one million T cells were deemed too low.

A second PCR of roughly 7 to 11 cycles used a sample-barcoded 5' primer and a J-beta primer mix. A template-switch adaptor with 12 random nucleotides tagged each cDNA molecule. TCRdb independently ran MiXCR on the 5' RACE reads; one entry per CDR3 protein. The sample lists some 320,000 distinct CDR3 sequences, 25% to 30% seen once, with 29% in the top ten. The rearrangement joins TRBV27 to TRBJ2-7; 13 bases line up with TRBD2. The sample was blood. The sequence was obtained from a woman in her seventies in good health. CDR3 sequence (DNA): TGTGCCAGCAGTCCGGGACTAGCGGGATACGCGGGGCAGTACTTC. Protein sequence: CASSPGLAGYAGQYF.